By sample fraction, the clone carrying this T cell receptor (beta chain) is medium-sized (0.01 to 0.1%). Antigen: not known. The data are from a study of PD-1 blockade in classical Hodgkin lymphoma. Time point here: cycle 4 day 1 (C4D1), after 5 to 7 weeks of nivolumab. After autologous stem cell transplantation all patients relapsed, and prior brentuximab vedotin exposure differed between cohorts. CD4+ T cells were purified from thawed PBMCs by magnetic negative selection. Study-level results: Prior therapy or disease activity may underlie the repertoire differences, whose causes remain undefined.

TCRdb's copy holds only in-frame clones and misses some; the assay was immunoSEQ multiplex PCR. The sample holds 30,000 or so clones; about 86% are singletons and the top ten take roughly 0.44%. Germline V CDR1 and CDR2: SGHRS, YFSETQ. This CDR3 is 13 amino acids long. Trimming removed 3 bases at V and 4 bases at J, with 10 bases between. The receptor's source is a human donor with classical Hodgkin lymphoma. Sequenced material: CD4+ T cells from blood, taken before the fourth cycle of nivolumab. The rearrangement joins TRBV5-1 to TRBJ1-2, with TRBD1 as a possible D gene (5 bases). The CDR3 region has the DNA TGCGCCAGCAGCTCGACGGGGCGCTATGGCTACACCTTC. Translating it yields CASSSTGRYGYTF.